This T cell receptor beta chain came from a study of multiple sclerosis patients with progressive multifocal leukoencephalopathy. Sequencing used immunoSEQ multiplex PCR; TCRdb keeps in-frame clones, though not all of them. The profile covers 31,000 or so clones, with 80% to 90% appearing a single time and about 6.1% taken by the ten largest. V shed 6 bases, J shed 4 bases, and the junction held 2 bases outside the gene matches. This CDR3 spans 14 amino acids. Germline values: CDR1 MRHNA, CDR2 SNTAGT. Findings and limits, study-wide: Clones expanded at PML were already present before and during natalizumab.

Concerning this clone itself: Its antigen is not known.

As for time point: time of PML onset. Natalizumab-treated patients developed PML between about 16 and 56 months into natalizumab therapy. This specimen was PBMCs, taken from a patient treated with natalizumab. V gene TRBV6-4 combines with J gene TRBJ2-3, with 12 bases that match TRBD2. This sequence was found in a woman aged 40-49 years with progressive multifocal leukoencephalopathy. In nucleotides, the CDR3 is TGTGCCAGCAGCAGACTAGCGGGAGCAGATACGCAGTATTTT. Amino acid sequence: CASSRLAGADTQYF.